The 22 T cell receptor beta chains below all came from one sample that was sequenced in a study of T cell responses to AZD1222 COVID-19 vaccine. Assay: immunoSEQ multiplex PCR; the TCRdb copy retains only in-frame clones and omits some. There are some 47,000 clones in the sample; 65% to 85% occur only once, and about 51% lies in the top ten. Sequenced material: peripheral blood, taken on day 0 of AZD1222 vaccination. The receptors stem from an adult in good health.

The CDR3 DNA follows: TGTGCCAGCAGCGTCGACTCTGGAAACACCATATATTTT. Its protein is CASSVDSGNTIYF. The chain employs TRBV9 and TRBJ1-3; D is ambiguous. CDR3 length: 13 residues. Germline values: CDR1 SGDLS, CDR2 YYNGEE. V was shortened by 2 bases and J by 0 bases, with 3 bases between the two germline ends.

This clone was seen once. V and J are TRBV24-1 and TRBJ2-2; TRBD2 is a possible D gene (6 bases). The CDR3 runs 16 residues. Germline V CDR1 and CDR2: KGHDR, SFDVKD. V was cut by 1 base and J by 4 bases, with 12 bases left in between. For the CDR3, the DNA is TGTGCCACCAGTGATTTAAGAGTGGGGGGCACCGGGGAGCTGTTTTTT. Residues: CATSDLRVGGTGELFF.

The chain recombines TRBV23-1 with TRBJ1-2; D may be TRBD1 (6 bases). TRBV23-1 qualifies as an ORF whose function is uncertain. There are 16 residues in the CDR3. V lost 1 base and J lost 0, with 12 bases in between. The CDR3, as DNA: TGCGCCAGCAGTCAATTCCGGAGGGGGTCTAACTATGGCTACACCTTC. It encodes CASSQFRRGSNYGYTF.

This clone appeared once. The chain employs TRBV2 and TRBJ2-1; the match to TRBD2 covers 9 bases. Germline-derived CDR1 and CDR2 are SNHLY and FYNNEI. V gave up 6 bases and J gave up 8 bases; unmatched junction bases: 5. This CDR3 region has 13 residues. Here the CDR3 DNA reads TGTGCCAGCAGGCGGGAGGGGCTGGATGAGCAGTTCTTC. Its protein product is CASRREGLDEQFF. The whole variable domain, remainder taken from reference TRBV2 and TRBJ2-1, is EPEVTQTPSHQVTQMGQEVILRCVPISNHLYFYWYRQILGQKVEFLVSFYNNEISEKSEIFDDQFSVERPDGSNFTLKIRSTKLEDSAMYFCASRREGLDEQFFGPGTRLTVL.

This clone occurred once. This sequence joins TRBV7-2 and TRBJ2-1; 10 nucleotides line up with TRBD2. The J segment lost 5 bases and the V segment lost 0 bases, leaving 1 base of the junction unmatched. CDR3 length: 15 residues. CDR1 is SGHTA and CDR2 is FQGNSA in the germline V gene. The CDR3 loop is CASSLALAGNNEQFF. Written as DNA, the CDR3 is TGTGCCAGCAGCTTAGCACTAGCGGGGAACAATGAGCAGTTCTTC.

The CDR3 here is CASSSIRGRTEAFF. The CDR3 DNA is TGTGCCAGCAGCTCCATTAGGGGGCGGACTGAAGCTTTCTTT. This chain connects TRBV7-9 to TRBJ1-1; 7 positions agree with TRBD1. After removal of 4 bases from V and 5 bases from J, the junction contained 7 bases not matched to a gene. CDR1 and CDR2 from the germline V gene are SEHNR and FQNEAQ (reference sequence). This CDR3 has 14 residues.

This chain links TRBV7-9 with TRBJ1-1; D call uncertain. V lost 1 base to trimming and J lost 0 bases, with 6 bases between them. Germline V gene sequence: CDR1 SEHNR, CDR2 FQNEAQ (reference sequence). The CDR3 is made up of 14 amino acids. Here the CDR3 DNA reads TGTGCCAGCAGCTTAGTACGGATGAACACTGAAGCTTTCTTT. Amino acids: CASSLVRMNTEAFF.

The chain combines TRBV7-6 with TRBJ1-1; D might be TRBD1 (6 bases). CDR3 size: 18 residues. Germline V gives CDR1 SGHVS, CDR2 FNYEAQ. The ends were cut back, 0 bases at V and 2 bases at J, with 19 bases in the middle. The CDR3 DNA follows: TGTGCCAGCAGCTTAGCGCCGGGGGGGACAAGTACCAACACTGAAGCTTTCTTT. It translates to CASSLAPGGTSTNTEAFF.

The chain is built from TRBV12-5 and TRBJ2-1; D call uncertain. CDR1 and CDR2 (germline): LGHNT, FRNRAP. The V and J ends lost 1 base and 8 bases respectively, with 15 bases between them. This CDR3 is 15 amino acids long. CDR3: CASGLAPRIWDEQFF. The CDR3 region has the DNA TGTGCTAGTGGTTTGGCCCCGCGGATATGGGATGAGCAGTTCTTC.

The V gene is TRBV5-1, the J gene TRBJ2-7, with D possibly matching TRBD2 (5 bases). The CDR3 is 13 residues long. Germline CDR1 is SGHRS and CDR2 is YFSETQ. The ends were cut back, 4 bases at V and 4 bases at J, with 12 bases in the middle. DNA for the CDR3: TGCGCCAGCAGCCCGGGGTCGGGGTACGAGCAGTACTTC. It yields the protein CASSPGSGYEQYF.

For the CDR3, the DNA is TGTGCCAGCAGTTTAGGGACAGCGAACACCGGGGAGCTGTTTTTT. This translates into CASSLGTANTGELFF. V and J are TRBV28 and TRBJ2-2, with 7 bases aligning to TRBD1. The V gene end was trimmed by 2 bases and the J gene end by 0 bases; junction bases not matched to a gene: 0. CDR3 length equals 15 residues. Germline lookup yields CDR1 MDHEN and CDR2 SYDVKM.

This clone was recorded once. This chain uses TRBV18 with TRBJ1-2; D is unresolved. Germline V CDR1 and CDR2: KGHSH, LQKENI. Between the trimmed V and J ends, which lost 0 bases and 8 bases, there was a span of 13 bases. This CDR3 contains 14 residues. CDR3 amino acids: CASSPPGGLSGYTF. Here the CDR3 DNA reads TGTGCCAGCTCACCACCCGGAGGCCTCAGCGGCTACACCTTC.

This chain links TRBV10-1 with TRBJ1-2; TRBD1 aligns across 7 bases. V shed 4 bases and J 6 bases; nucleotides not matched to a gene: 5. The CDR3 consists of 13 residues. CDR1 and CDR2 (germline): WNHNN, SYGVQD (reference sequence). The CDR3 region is CASSVQDRDGYTF. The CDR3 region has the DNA TGCGCCAGCAGTGTCCAAGACAGGGATGGCTACACCTTC.

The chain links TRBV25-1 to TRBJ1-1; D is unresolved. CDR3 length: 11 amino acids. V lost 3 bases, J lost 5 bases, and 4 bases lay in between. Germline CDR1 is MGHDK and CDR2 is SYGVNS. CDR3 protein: CASSDTTEAFF. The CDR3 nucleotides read TGTGCCAGCAGTGACACGACTGAAGCTTTCTTT.

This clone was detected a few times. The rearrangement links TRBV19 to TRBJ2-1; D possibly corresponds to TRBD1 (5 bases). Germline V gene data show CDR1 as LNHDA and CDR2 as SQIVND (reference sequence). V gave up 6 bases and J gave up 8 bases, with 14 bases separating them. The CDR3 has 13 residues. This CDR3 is CASSNRHADEQFF. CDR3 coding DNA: TGTGCCAGTAGCAACAGGCATGCCGATGAGCAGTTCTTC.

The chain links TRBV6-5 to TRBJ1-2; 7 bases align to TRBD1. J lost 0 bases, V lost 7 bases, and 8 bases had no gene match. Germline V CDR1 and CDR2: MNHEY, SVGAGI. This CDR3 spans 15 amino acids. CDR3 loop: CASILPGQSNYGYTF. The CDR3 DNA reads TGTGCCAGCATTCTGCCGGGACAGTCTAACTATGGCTACACCTTC.

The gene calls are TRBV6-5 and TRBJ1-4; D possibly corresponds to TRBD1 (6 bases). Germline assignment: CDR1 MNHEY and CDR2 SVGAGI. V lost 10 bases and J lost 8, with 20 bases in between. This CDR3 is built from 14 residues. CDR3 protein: CATAFGGAGEKLFF. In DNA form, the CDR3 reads TGTGCCACCGCCTTTGGGGGGGCAGGGGAAAAACTGTTTTTT.

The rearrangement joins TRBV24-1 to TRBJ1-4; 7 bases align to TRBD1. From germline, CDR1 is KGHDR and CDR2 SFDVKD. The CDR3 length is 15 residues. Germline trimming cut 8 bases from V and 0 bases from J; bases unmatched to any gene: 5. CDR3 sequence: CATKVGQATNEKLFF. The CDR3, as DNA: TGTGCCACCAAAGTTGGACAGGCAACTAATGAAAAACTGTTTTTT.

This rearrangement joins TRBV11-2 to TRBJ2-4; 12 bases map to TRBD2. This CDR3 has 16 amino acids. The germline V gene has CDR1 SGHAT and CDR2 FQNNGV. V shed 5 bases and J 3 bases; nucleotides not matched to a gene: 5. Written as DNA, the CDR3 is TGTGCCAGCAGCGTACTAGCGGGGGGTTACAAAAACATTCAGTACTTC. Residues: CASSVLAGGYKNIQYF.

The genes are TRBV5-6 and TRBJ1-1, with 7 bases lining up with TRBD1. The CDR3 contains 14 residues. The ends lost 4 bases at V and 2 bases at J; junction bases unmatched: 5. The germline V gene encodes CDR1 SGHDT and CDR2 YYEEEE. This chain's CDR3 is CASSLGQINTEAFF. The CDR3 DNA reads TGTGCCAGCAGCCTGGGACAGATCAACACTGAAGCTTTCTTT.

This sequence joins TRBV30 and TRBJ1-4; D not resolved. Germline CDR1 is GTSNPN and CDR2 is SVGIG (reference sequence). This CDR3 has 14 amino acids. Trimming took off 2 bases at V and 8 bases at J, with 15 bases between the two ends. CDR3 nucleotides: TGTGCCTGGAGTCGAGGGTTTAATGTGGAAAAACTGTTTTTT. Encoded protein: CAWSRGFNVEKLFF.

CDR3 in DNA: TGTGCCAGCAGTCTTACAGGGGTGAGGAATCAGCCCCAGCATTTT. Translated: CASSLTGVRNQPQHF. This chain joins TRBV2 and TRBJ1-5; 7 bases match TRBD1. In germline, CDR1 is SNHLY, CDR2 FYNNEI. This CDR3 region has 15 residues. With 5 bases clipped from V and 4 bases from J, the junction kept 8 bases outside the gene matches.